These 2 T cell receptor beta chains share one sample of origin, sequenced in a study of CD8+ T cells in alopecia areata. Noted treatment: oral pan-JAK inhibitor, 5-10 mg twice daily. The sequencing template was cDNA reverse transcribed from extracted RNA. This table comes from immunoSEQ multiplex PCR, and its TCRdb copy is limited to in-frame clones, with some not included. This sample has roughly 110,000 clones, with approximately 55% found just once. Sequences were derived from CD4+ T cells sorted from blood, sampled at week 24, from a patient treated with tofacitinib. The receptors here all came from a human donor with alopecia areata.

The V gene is TRBV30, the J gene TRBJ2-1; TRBD1 agrees at 7 bases. Germline V gene sequence: CDR1 GTSNPN, CDR2 SVGIG (reference sequence). V gave up 3 bases and J gave up 4 bases; unmatched junction bases: 9. CDR3 length: 15 residues. The CDR3: CAWSLFRDRYNEQFF. The CDR3 DNA follows: TGTGCCTGGAGCCTTTTCCGGGACAGATACAATGAGCAGTTCTTC.

The chain combines TRBV29-1 with TRBJ2-5, with TRBD2 as a possible D gene (5 bases). This CDR3 spans 13 amino acids. Looked up from germline, CDR1 is SQVTM and CDR2 is ANQGSEA. V lost 6 bases and J 5 bases, leaving 16 bases between the germline ends. CDR3 sequence (DNA): TGCAGCGTCGTAGGCGGACTTAGGGAGACCCAGTACTTC. Amino acid sequence: CSVVGGLRETQYF.